This paragraph covers one T cell receptor beta chain sequence. The entry originates in a study of TIL therapy for anti-PD-1-resistant metastatic lung cancer. Time point given: pre-treatment sample, taken before nivolumab and TIL therapy. The libraries were made with immunoSEQ v3. Using immunoSEQ multiplex PCR, the repertoire was profiled, and TCRdb retains in-frame clones only, with some absent. The table records 55,000 to 65,000 clones, around 69% of them present only once. This CDR3 has 14 amino acids. Per germline, CDR1 SGHRS and CDR2 YFSETQ. V was clipped by 4 bases and J by 5 bases, with 15 bases between them.

The chain uses TRBV5-1 and TRBJ1-1; D is ambiguous. The sequence was obtained from a person between 25 and 80 years old with non-small cell lung cancer. The input for sequencing was blood, taken at baseline. In nucleotides, the CDR3 is TGCGCCAGCAGCCTCGTCAGGTTGGGTACTGAAGCTTTCTTT. As protein: CASSLVRLGTEAFF.